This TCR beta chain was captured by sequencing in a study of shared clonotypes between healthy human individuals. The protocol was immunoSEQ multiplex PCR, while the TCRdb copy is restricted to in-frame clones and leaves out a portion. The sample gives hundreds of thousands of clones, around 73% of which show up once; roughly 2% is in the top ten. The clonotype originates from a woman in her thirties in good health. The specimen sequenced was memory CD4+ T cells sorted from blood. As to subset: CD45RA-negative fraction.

CDR3 DNA: TGTGCCAGTAGTCTGTTAGCGGGAGCCCTTGAGCAGTTCTTC. Amino acids: CASSLLAGALEQFF. V gene TRBV19 combines with J gene TRBJ2-1; 9 bases are shared with TRBD2. The germline CDR1 and CDR2 sequences are LNHDA and SQIVND (reference sequence). V dropped 5 bases and J dropped 9; count of bases not matched to a gene: 8. The CDR3 has 14 amino acids.